The 20 T cell receptor beta chains below come from one sample, sequenced in a study of PD-1 blockade in mismatch repair-deficient tumors. TCRdb's table, derived via immunoSEQ multiplex PCR, lists solely in-frame clones and lacks some. Of around 100,000 clones listed, approximately 80% were seen once; the top ten hold about 4.5%. This specimen was peripheral blood, taken roughly 60 weeks after starting pembrolizumab. The receptor set was obtained from an adult with mismatch repair-deficient cancer.

This rearrangement joins TRBV11-3 to TRBJ2-2; the match to TRBD2 covers 8 bases. CDR1 SGHNT and CDR2 YENEEA come from the germline V gene. V was clipped by 4 bases and J by 7 bases; unmatched bases: 8. This CDR3 is 15 amino acids long. The CDR3 is CASSSKAGDFGELFF. The CDR3, as DNA: TGTGCCAGCAGCTCGAAAGCGGGAGACTTCGGGGAGCTGTTTTTT.

This chain joins TRBV14 and TRBJ2-7, with D perhaps matching TRBD2 (5 bases). The CDR3 covers 14 residues. In germline, CDR1 is SGHDN, CDR2 FVKESK. Trimming stripped 0 bases from V and 12 bases from J, with 18 bases between. The CDR3 reads CASSQEGASLKPYF. The CDR3 bases are TGTGCCAGCAGCCAAGAGGGAGCGTCACTCAAGCCGTACTTC. The entire variable domain, with the rest obtained from reference TRBV14 and TRBJ2-7, is as follows: EAGVTQFPSHSVIEKGQTVTLRCDPISGHDNLYWYRRVMGKEIKFLLHFVKESKQDESGMPNNRFLAERTGGTYSTLKVQPAELEDSGVYFCASSQEGASLKPYFGPGTRLTVT.

This chain joins TRBV10-3 and TRBJ2-5, with D tentatively TRBD1 (5 bases). This CDR3 spans 12 amino acids. CDR1 is ENHRY and CDR2 is SYGVKD in the germline V gene. CDR3 region: CAHSDSQETQYF. Written as DNA, the CDR3 is TGTGCTCACTCAGACAGCCAAGAGACCCAGTACTTC.

The rearrangement joins TRBV6-5 to TRBJ2-7; 12 bases fit TRBD2. Looked up from germline, CDR1 is MNHEY and CDR2 is SVGAGI. This CDR3 is 16 amino acids long. The trim removed 4 bases at V and 3 bases at J, leaving 7 bases unmatched. The CDR3 nucleotides read TGTGCCAGCAGTTTACCGACTAGCGGGAGTATCTACGAGCAGTACTTC. Encoded protein: CASSLPTSGSIYEQYF.

The CDR3 region has the DNA TGTGCCAGCAGCAAGCAGCCGTTACATGAGCAGTTCTTC. Protein: CASSKQPLHEQFF. The V gene is TRBV9, the J gene TRBJ2-1; no clear D. V was shortened by 4 bases and J by 8 bases, with 13 bases between the two germline ends. Germline assignment: CDR1 SGDLS and CDR2 YYNGEE. The CDR3 is made up of 13 amino acids.

Note on this clone: Its ends do not fully match the called genes, so a read error is possible. V usage is TRBV7-2 and J usage is TRBJ2-7, with a possible D match to TRBD2 (6 bases). Per the germline V gene, CDR1 is SGHTA and CDR2 is FQGNSA. CDR3 length: 14 amino acids. In DNA, the CDR3 is TGTGCCAGCAGCTTAGGTCGGGAGTCCTACGCGCAGTACTTC. Translation: CASSLGRESYAQYF.

The chain's CDR3 is CASSQGAANTEAFF. The CDR3 DNA reads as TGTGCCAGCAGCCAAGGGGCGGCTAACACTGAAGCTTTCTTT. The chain has TRBV11-3 and TRBJ1-1; maybe TRBD1 (5 bases). The V gene's germline CDR1 is SGHNT and CDR2 YENEEA. V was clipped by 5 bases and J by 2 bases, with 12 bases between them. The length of the CDR3 is 14 residues.

In its sample, this clone was seen once. J is TRBJ2-7 and V is TRBV2; 7 bases map to TRBD1. This CDR3 comprises 15 residues. V lost 3 bases and J lost 0; bases outside the gene matches: 5. From germline, CDR1 is SNHLY and CDR2 FYNNEI. CDR3 residues: CASSDPGTVSYEQYF. The DNA for the CDR3 is TGTGCCAGCAGTGACCCCGGGACAGTCTCCTACGAGCAGTACTTC. The variable domain in full, completed from reference TRBV2 and TRBJ2-7, reads EPEVTQTPSHQVTQMGQEVILRCVPISNHLYFYWYRQILGQKVEFLVSFYNNEISEKSEIFDDQFSVERPDGSNFTLKIRSTKLEDSAMYFCASSDPGTVSYEQYFGPGTRLTVT.

This clone has more than one count but fewer than ten. The V gene is TRBV10-2, the J gene TRBJ2-3; TRBD2 aligns across 13 bases. The CDR3 sequence is 16 residues long. Unmatched junction bases numbered 8, after V lost 7 bases and J lost 4 bases. The germline gives CDR1 WSHSY, CDR2 SAAADI. CDR3 sequence reads: CASNLLAGGPPDTQYF. The CDR3 nucleotides are TGCGCCAGCAATCTACTAGCGGGAGGGCCTCCAGATACGCAGTATTTT.

Here the CDR3 reads CASSPDTDYGYTF. Written as DNA, the CDR3 is TGTGCCAGCAGCCCTGACACGGACTATGGCTACACCTTC. The chain joins TRBV5-6 to TRBJ1-2; unclear D gene. The V end was cut by 4 bases, the J end by 3 bases, with 10 bases between. CDR1 is SGHDT, CDR2 YYEEEE, per germline. CDR3 length equals 13 residues.

The V and J genes are TRBV5-4 and TRBJ2-7; 12 bases map to TRBD2. The germline V gene encodes CDR1 SGHNT and CDR2 YYREEE (reference sequence). J was trimmed by 3 bases and V by 10 bases; bases with no gene match: 8. The CDR3 spans 14 residues. The chain's CDR3 is CAVRTSGMRYEQYF. CDR3 coding DNA: TGTGCCGTAAGGACTAGCGGGATGCGCTACGAGCAGTACTTC. The variable domain in full, completed from reference TRBV5-4 and TRBJ2-7, reads ETGVTQSPTHLIKTRGQQVTLRCSSQSGHNTVSWYQQALGQGPQFIFQYYREEENGRGNFPPRFSGLQFPNYSSELNVNALELDDSALYLCAVRTSGMRYEQYFGPGTRLTVT.

This sequence joins TRBV6-6 and TRBJ1-2, with D possibly being TRBD1 (5 bases). V was trimmed by 6 bases and J by 0 bases, leaving 17 bases between them. This CDR3 spans 16 amino acids. Germline V gene sequence: CDR1 MNHNY, CDR2 SVGAGI (reference sequence). The CDR3 region has the DNA TGTGCCAGCAGAGCAACCCCCGACAGAGCTAACTATGGCTACACCTTC. Its translation: CASRATPDRANYGYTF.

The chain has TRBV7-8 and TRBJ2-3; a possible D gene is TRBD1 (6 bases). CDR3 length equals 14 residues. V gave up 2 bases and J gave up 5 bases, with 11 bases separating them. Germline V CDR1 and CDR2: SGHVS, FQNEAQ. The DNA of the CDR3 is TGTGCCAGCAGCTTAACCACAGGGATAGATACGCAGTATTTT. Residues: CASSLTTGIDTQYF. Combining the CDR3 with reference TRBV7-8 and TRBJ2-3 gives the whole variable domain GAGVSQSPRYKVAKRGQDVALRCDPISGHVSLFWYQQALGQGPEFLTYFQNEAQLDKSGLPSDRFFAERPEGSVSTLKIQRTQQEDSAVYLCASSLTTGIDTQYFGPGTRLTVL.

This clone was seen more than once but under ten times. Here the CDR3 DNA reads TGTGCCAGCAGTTTATGGCAGGGGGCAATCGGGGAGCTGTTTTTT. As protein: CASSLWQGAIGELFF. The chain uses TRBV27 and TRBJ2-2, with 8 bases aligning to TRBD1. CDR1 and CDR2 (germline): MNHEY, SMNVEV (reference sequence). Losses at the gene ends were 1 base for V and 7 bases for J; bases not matched to a gene: 5. CDR3 length equals 15 residues.

This clone has just a few counts. This chain joins TRBV7-9 and TRBJ2-7; 8 nucleotides align to TRBD1. Germline V gene sequence: CDR1 SEHNR, CDR2 FQNEAQ (reference sequence). The CDR3 consists of 14 residues. V lost 5 bases to trimming and J lost 2 bases; unmatched junction nucleotides: 5. The CDR3 coding sequence is TGTGCCAGCAGCGCCGGACAGGGCCCCTACGAGCAGTACTTC. It codes for CASSAGQGPYEQYF.

This chain uses TRBV9 with TRBJ2-3; D remains unclear. There are 14 residues in the CDR3. With 4 bases removed from V and 0 bases from J, the gap between germline ends came to 9 bases. In germline, CDR1 is SGDLS, CDR2 YYNGEE. CDR3 residues: CASSPYGSTDTQYF. The CDR3 nucleotides are TGTGCCAGCAGCCCGTACGGAAGCACAGATACGCAGTATTTT.

This chain joins TRBV6-1 and TRBJ2-7, with TRBD1 identical over 8 bases. The V gene end was trimmed by 2 bases and the J gene end by 4 bases; junction bases not matched to a gene: 7. Germline V CDR1 and CDR2: MNHNS, SASEGT. The CDR3 has 15 amino acids. For the CDR3, the DNA is TGTGCCAGCAGTGAAAACAACAGGGGGTTGTACGAGCAGTACTTC. Its protein is CASSENNRGLYEQYF.

The genes are TRBV29-1 and TRBJ1-1, with D maybe TRBD1 (5 bases). Deletions cut 7 bases from V and 11 bases from J, with 17 bases between. The CDR3 is made up of 11 amino acids. Germline V gives CDR1 SQVTM, CDR2 ANQGSEA. The chain's CDR3 is CSAQGGERAFF. The CDR3 bases are TGCAGCGCCCAGGGAGGGGAACGGGCTTTCTTT.

The chain is built from TRBV18 and TRBJ1-1, with D uncertain. From germline, CDR1 is KGHSH and CDR2 LQKENI. V lost 3 bases and J lost 2, with 1 base in between. This CDR3 has 11 amino acids. CDR3 sequence (DNA): TGTGCCAGCTCACCTAACACTGAAGCTTTCTTT. The encoded protein is CASSPNTEAFF.

The chain joins TRBV2 to TRBJ2-5, with a tentative D call TRBD2 (5 bases). Trimming removed 4 bases at V and 4 bases at J, with 13 bases between. Per the germline V gene, CDR1 is SNHLY and CDR2 is FYNNEI. This CDR3 comprises 14 residues. The CDR3: CASSGEGSSETQYF. The CDR3 nucleotides read TGTGCCAGCAGTGGTGAGGGCTCCTCAGAGACCCAGTACTTC.